This T cell receptor (beta chain) was sequenced in a study of shared clonotypes between healthy human individuals. General study points: Clonotypes that were shared across a few donors made up around 5% of naive CD4 clonotypes. The genetic and exposure-history diversity represented was limited by few donors.

Partitioning of CD4+ cells yielded a CD45RA+ naive subset and a CD45RA-negative memory subset. This CDR3 spans 14 amino acids. Looked up from germline, CDR1 is MNHNY and CDR2 is SVGAGI (reference sequence). Between the trimmed V and J ends, which lost 6 bases and 2 bases, there was a span of 11 bases. The repertoire was sequenced with immunoSEQ multiplex PCR; TCRdb's copy has only in-frame clones and lacks some. The table lists roughly 1,100,000 clones, 65% to 80% of them singletons. A word on this clone: Its antigen is not known.

The chain uses TRBV6-6 and TRBJ2-1; D perhaps matches TRBD2 (6 bases). Sequenced input: memory CD4+ T cells sorted from blood. Regarding subset: CD45RA-negative fraction. This sequence was found in a man aged 18 to 29 in good health. The CDR3 DNA follows: TGTGCCAGCAGAGGGGAGGTCGCCTACAATGAGCAGTTCTTC. Its protein is CASRGEVAYNEQFF.